This TCR beta chain stems from a study of T cell repertoires in cytomegalovirus infection. Findings and caveats of the study: Across the ex vivo response, the dominant clonotypes were HLA-C-restricted CMV-specific TCR beta clonotypes.

V was cut by 0 bases and J by 5 bases, with 17 bases left in between. From germline, CDR1 is LGHDT and CDR2 YNNKEL (reference sequence). This CDR3 region has 17 residues. TCRdb ran MiXCR on the reads and lists one entry per CDR3 protein. The sample lists nearly 700,000 distinct CDR3 sequences; approximately 33% were seen once. About this clonotype itself: What it recognizes is unknown.

This TCR derives from a human donor in good health (CMV status not recorded). Some clones in this sample may be carry-over from other donors' samples. The rearrangement links TRBV3-1 to TRBJ2-1; a weak D match, TRBD2 (5 bases). Here the sequenced sample was cultured PBMCs, taken from culture after CMV antigen stimulation. The CDR3 DNA reads as TGTGCCAGCAGCCAAGACCCTCGGAGGAGCGGTAACAATGAGCAGTTCTTC. Translation: CASSQDPRRSGNNEQFF.